The T cell receptor beta chain under discussion was sequenced for a study of T cell changes during pregnancy in multiple sclerosis. The J segment lost 3 bases and the V segment lost 3 bases, leaving 6 bases of the junction unmatched. From germline, CDR1 is KGHSH and CDR2 LQKENI. The CDR3 has 16 amino acids. The table came from immunoSEQ multiplex PCR; TCRdb's copy has only in-frame clones and leaves some out. The sample includes around 100,000 clones, approximately 94% seen only once; the top ten take more than 0.95%. The table lists this clone with a count of one. The input for sequencing was peripheral blood, taken in the second trimester of pregnancy. The receptor comes from a female donor with multiple sclerosis, enrolled in a pregnancy study. The J gene is TRBJ2-5, the V gene TRBV18; 11 bases map to TRBD2. The CDR3 region has the DNA TGTGCCAGCTCACCCATAGCGGGGGGGCGAGAAGAGACCCAGTACTTC. Amino acid sequence: CASSPIAGGREETQYF.